Listed here is a single T cell receptor (beta chain). The antigen is unknown. Sequenced material consisted of expressed TCRB transcripts (all of the isolated RNA was reverse transcribed). Produced via immunoSEQ multiplex PCR; TCRdb's table is partial and in-frame only. Of about 650,000 clones listed, 12% are singletons. Trimming at V came to 7 bases and at J to 6 bases, leaving 1 base not matched to a gene. The germline gives CDR1 MNHEY, CDR2 SVGAGI. The CDR3 length is 11 residues. The data originate from a study of beta chain features in type 1 diabetes. Study-wide results and caveats: TCRB repertoires of naive, central memory and Treg cells appeared more similar among patients than among healthy donors. Within each of all four CD4+ subsets, Type 1 diabetes patients had TCRB CDR3s that were moderately but significantly shorter.

The chain employs TRBV6-5 and TRBJ2-3; 7 bases agree with TRBD1. Sample: naive CD4+ T cells from blood. This TCR was sampled from a man aged 25-40 years with type 1 diabetes. The CDR3 loop is CASKGADTQYF. CDR3 DNA: TGTGCCAGCAAGGGGGCGGATACGCAGTATTTT.